These 17 T cell receptor beta chains were sequenced from one sample in a study of cytomegalovirus exposure and HLA in healthy donors. Amplification used 60 Vbeta primers and 13 Jbeta primers. TCRdb keeps only in-frame clones here, not all; method: immunoSEQ multiplex PCR. Here the sample spans 100,000 to 150,000 clones, 65% to 80% being singletons. The sample consisted of PBMCs. Receptors were obtained from a male donor in good health and CMV-seropositive.

CDR3 nucleotide sequence: TGTGCCAGCAATAAGGGGCCCCTGACAGGAGGTTTCGAAAAACTGTTTTTT. It codes for CASNKGPLTGGFEKLFF. The chain links TRBV13 to TRBJ1-4, with a tentative D call TRBD1 (6 bases). V was pared by 7 bases and J by 8 bases, with 26 bases between. The germline CDR1 and CDR2 sequences are PRHDT and FYEKMQ (reference sequence). There are 17 residues in the CDR3.

The V and J genes are TRBV5-4 and TRBJ2-7; 12 nucleotides align to TRBD2. CDR3 size: 16 residues. J lost 7 bases, V lost 4 bases, and 12 bases had no gene match. Germline V gene data show CDR1 as SGHNT and CDR2 as YYREEE (reference sequence). The DNA for the CDR3 is TGTGCCAGCAGCCCAATTACTAGCGGGAGGTCCGGTGAGCAGTACTTC. Its translation is CASSPITSGRSGEQYF.

In this sample, this clone turned up a few times. The chain recombines TRBV14 with TRBJ1-4; 8 nucleotides align to TRBD1. This CDR3 spans 15 amino acids. V was pared by 6 bases and J by 8 bases, with 11 bases of the junction left unmatched. Germline lookup yields CDR1 SGHDN and CDR2 FVKESK. Here the CDR3 DNA reads TGTGCCAGCAGTCTGTTACAGGGGGTAGGGGAAAAACTGTTTTTT. Protein: CASSLLQGVGEKLFF.

The chain employs TRBV7-9 and TRBJ2-1, with D tentatively TRBD2 (5 bases). Germline V gene sequence: CDR1 SEHNR, CDR2 FQNEAQ (reference sequence). The V end was cut by 4 bases, the J end by 0 bases, with 13 bases between. The length of the CDR3 is 16 residues. Here the CDR3 reads CASSSRTGSSYNEQFF. The CDR3, as DNA: TGTGCCAGCAGCTCCAGGACTGGGAGCTCCTACAATGAGCAGTTCTTC.

This rearrangement joins TRBV7-8 to TRBJ2-1; D is perhaps TRBD1 (5 bases). The CDR3 runs to 14 residues. Per germline, CDR1 SGHVS and CDR2 FQNEAQ. V lost 0 bases to trimming and J lost 2 bases, with 5 bases between them. The CDR3 spells CASSLAGPYNEQFF. CDR3 coding DNA: TGTGCCAGCAGCTTAGCGGGGCCCTACAATGAGCAGTTCTTC.

This rearrangement joins TRBV5-1 to TRBJ2-3; possibly TRBD1 for D (5 bases). CDR3 length equals 15 residues. CDR1 SGHRS and CDR2 YFSETQ come from the germline V gene. Trimming removed 0 bases at V and 0 bases at J, with 8 bases between. The CDR3 here is CASSLEGISTDTQYF. CDR3 bases: TGCGCCAGCAGCTTGGAGGGGATCAGCACAGATACGCAGTATTTT. Drawing the rest from reference TRBV5-1 and TRBJ2-3, the complete variable domain is KAGVTQTPRYLIKTRGQQVTLSCSPISGHRSVSWYQQTPGQGLQFLFEYFSETQRNKGNFPGRFSGRQFSNSRSEMNVSTLELGDSALYLCASSLEGISTDTQYFGPGTRLTVL.

The chain couples TRBV6-4 to TRBJ2-3; unclear D gene. The V and J ends lost 2 bases and 0 bases respectively, with 9 bases between them. Germline values: CDR1 MRHNA, CDR2 SNTAGT. The length of the CDR3 is 15 residues. The CDR3 DNA reads as TGTGCCAGCAGTGACGAGGAAACGAGCACAGATACGCAGTATTTT. It encodes CASSDEETSTDTQYF.

The rearrangement joins TRBV9 to TRBJ2-7; TRBD1 matches 9 bases. The germline gives CDR1 SGDLS, CDR2 YYNGEE. V dropped 4 bases and J dropped 3; count of bases not matched to a gene: 5. The CDR3 length is 14 residues. The CDR3 loop reads CASSLGTGSYEQYF. In nucleotides, the CDR3 is TGTGCCAGCAGCCTCGGGACAGGGAGCTACGAGCAGTACTTC.

The rearrangement joins TRBV10-3 to TRBJ2-3; maybe TRBD2 (5 bases). Per the germline V gene, CDR1 is ENHRY and CDR2 is SYGVKD. The CDR3 runs to 13 residues. V lost 8 bases, J lost 2 bases, and 11 bases lay in between. CDR3 bases: TGTGCCATCGATCGGAGGTACACAGATACGCAGTATTTT. Translating gives CAIDRRYTDTQYF.

This clone turned up a few times. This chain uses TRBV28 with TRBJ2-5; 8 bases agree with TRBD2. Looked up from germline, CDR1 is MDHEN and CDR2 is SYDVKM. This CDR3 spans 16 amino acids. The ends lost 6 bases at V and 2 bases at J; junction bases unmatched: 11. CDR3 in amino acids: CASRNQASGSQETQYF. For the CDR3, the DNA is TGTGCCAGCAGGAACCAGGCTAGCGGGTCTCAAGAGACCCAGTACTTC.

The V and J genes are TRBV5-1 and TRBJ2-3, with 8 bases matching TRBD1. The J segment lost 2 bases and the V segment lost 5 bases, leaving 10 bases of the junction unmatched. The CDR3 extends over 16 amino acids. Germline lookup yields CDR1 SGHRS and CDR2 YFSETQ. CDR3 DNA sequence: TGCGCCAGCAGGGACAGGGTGAGCCCGATCACAGATACGCAGTATTTT. Amino acid sequence: CASRDRVSPITDTQYF.

The chain carries TRBV30 and TRBJ1-5, with D possibly matching TRBD1 (5 bases). The germline V gene encodes CDR1 GTSNPN and CDR2 SVGIG (reference sequence). CDR3 length equals 14 residues. Trimming removed 3 bases at V and 7 bases at J, with 16 bases between. CDR3 amino acids: CAWSPAPGGQPQHF. The DNA of the CDR3 is TGTGCCTGGAGCCCAGCCCCGGGGGGACAGCCCCAGCATTTT.

A few counts support this clone. The chain carries TRBV6-6 and TRBJ2-1, with 12 bases aligning to TRBD2. The V and J ends lost 4 bases and 6 bases, in that order; junction bases with no gene match: 4. The CDR3 has 15 residues. Germline CDR1 reads MNHNY; CDR2 reads SVGAGI (reference sequence). Here the CDR3 DNA reads TGTGCCAGCAGTTTAACTAGCGGGGGGATCAATGAGCAGTTCTTC. This translates into CASSLTSGGINEQFF.

This chain connects TRBV5-6 to TRBJ2-1; D ambiguous. Trimming pared 3 bases from V and 0 bases from J, leaving 10 bases between. Germline assignment: CDR1 SGHDT and CDR2 YYEEEE. The CDR3 length is 15 residues. The CDR3 here is CASSWQTSSYNEQFF. CDR3 DNA sequence: TGTGCCAGCAGCTGGCAAACAAGCTCCTACAATGAGCAGTTCTTC.

The CDR3 nucleotides are TGTGCCAGCAGCCCCGACAGGGGAGACACCGGGGAGCTGTTTTTT. Its protein is CASSPDRGDTGELFF. The chain links TRBV7-9 to TRBJ2-2, with 8 positions matching TRBD1. CDR3 length equals 15 residues. V shed 5 bases, J shed 3 bases, and the junction held 5 bases outside the gene matches. Germline values: CDR1 SEHNR, CDR2 FQNEAQ (reference sequence).

The chain is built from TRBV7-9 and TRBJ1-3; TRBD1 matches at 7 bases. CDR1 is SEHNR, CDR2 FQNEAQ, per germline (reference sequence). The CDR3 has 17 amino acids. After removal of 5 bases from V and 0 bases from J, the junction contained 10 bases not matched to a gene. The CDR3 here is CASSTWDSRLSGNTIYF. The CDR3, as DNA: TGTGCCAGCAGCACTTGGGACAGTCGGCTCTCTGGAAACACCATATATTTT.

The rearrangement links TRBV18 to TRBJ2-7; TRBD2 agrees at 12 bases. CDR3 length: 15 amino acids. Germline assignment: CDR1 KGHSH and CDR2 LQKENI. The trim removed 6 bases at V and 4 bases at J, leaving 7 bases unmatched. The CDR3 DNA reads as TGTGCCAGCTCCAAGACTAGCGGGAGAGGATACGAGCAGTACTTC. This gives the protein CASSKTSGRGYEQYF.